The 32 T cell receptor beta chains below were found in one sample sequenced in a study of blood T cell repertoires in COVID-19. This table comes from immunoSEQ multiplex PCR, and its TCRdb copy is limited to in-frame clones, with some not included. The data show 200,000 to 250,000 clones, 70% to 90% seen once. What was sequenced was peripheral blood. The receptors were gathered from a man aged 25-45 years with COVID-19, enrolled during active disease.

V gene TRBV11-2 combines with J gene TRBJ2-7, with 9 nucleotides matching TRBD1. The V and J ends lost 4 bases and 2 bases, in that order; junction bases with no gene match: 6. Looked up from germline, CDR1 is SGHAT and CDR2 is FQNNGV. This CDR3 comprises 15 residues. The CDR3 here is CASSSGTGMAYEQYF. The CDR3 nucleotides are TGTGCCAGCAGCTCCGGGACAGGGATGGCCTACGAGCAGTACTTC.

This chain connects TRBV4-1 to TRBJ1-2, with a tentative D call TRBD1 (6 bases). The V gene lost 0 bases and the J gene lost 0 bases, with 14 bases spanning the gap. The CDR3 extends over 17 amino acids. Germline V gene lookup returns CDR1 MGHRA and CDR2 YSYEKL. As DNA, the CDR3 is TGCGCCAGCAGCCAAGAAATCCGAGGGGGAGCTAACTATGGCTACACCTTC. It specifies CASSQEIRGGANYGYTF.

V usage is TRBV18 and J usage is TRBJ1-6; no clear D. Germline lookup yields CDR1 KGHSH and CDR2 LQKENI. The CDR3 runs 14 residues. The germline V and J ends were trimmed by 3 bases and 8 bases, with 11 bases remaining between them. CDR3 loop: CASSPSGSDSPLHF. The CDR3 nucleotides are TGTGCCAGCTCACCGTCAGGATCGGATTCACCCCTCCACTTT.

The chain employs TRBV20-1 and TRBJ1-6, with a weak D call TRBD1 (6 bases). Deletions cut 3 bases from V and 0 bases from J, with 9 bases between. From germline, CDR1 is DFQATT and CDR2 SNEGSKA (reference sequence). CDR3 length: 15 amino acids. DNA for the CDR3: TGCAGTGCTAGTACAGGGACCTCCTATAATTCACCCCTCCACTTT. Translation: CSASTGTSYNSPLHF.

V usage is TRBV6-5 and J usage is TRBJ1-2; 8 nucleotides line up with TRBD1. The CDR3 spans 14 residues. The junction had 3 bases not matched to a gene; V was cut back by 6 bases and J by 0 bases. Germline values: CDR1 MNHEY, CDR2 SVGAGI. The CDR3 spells CASRGQASNYGYTF. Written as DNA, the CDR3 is TGTGCCAGCAGGGGACAGGCCTCTAACTATGGCTACACCTTC.

The CDR3 here is CAWTEGGANTGELFF. The DNA for the CDR3 is TGTGCCTGGACGGAAGGGGGGGCGAACACCGGGGAGCTGTTTTTT. The V call is TRBV30, the J call TRBJ2-2; tentative D call: TRBD2 (7 bases). Deletions cut 4 bases from V and 0 bases from J, with 12 bases between. The germline CDR1 and CDR2 sequences are GTSNPN and SVGIG (reference sequence). This CDR3 comprises 15 residues.

CDR3 DNA: TGTGCCAGCAGCTTCGGGGACAGGATATTCTATGGCTACACCTTC. Its translation is CASSFGDRIFYGYTF. This chain connects TRBV5-6 to TRBJ1-2; 8 bases are shared with TRBD1. The CDR3 consists of 15 residues. Per germline, CDR1 SGHDT and CDR2 YYEEEE. With 2 bases clipped from V and 4 bases from J, the junction kept 7 bases outside the gene matches. Together with reference TRBV5-6 and TRBJ1-2, the CDR3 gives the full variable domain: DAGVTQSPTHLIKTRGQQVTLRCSPKSGHDTVSWYQQALGQGPQFIFQYYEEEERQRGNFPDRFSGHQFPNYSSELNVNALLLGDSALYLCASSFGDRIFYGYTFGSGTRLTVV.

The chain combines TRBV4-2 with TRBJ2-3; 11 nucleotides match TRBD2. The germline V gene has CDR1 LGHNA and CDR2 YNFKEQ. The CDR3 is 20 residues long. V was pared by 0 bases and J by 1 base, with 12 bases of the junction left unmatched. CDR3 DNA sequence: TGTGCCAGCAGCCAAGACCAGAGTAGCGGGAGGGCCACGGGCACAGATACGCAGTATTTT. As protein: CASSQDQSSGRATGTDTQYF.

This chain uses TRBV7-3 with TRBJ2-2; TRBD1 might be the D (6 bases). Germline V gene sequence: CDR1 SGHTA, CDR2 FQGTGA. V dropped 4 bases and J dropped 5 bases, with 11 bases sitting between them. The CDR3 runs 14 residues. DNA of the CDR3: TGTGCCAGCAGCTCACAGGGTCGAACCGGGGAGCTGTTTTTT. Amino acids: CASSSQGRTGELFF.

CDR3 region: CASSSTSGGEETQYF. The CDR3 DNA reads as TGTGCCAGTAGTTCGACTAGCGGAGGGGAGGAGACCCAGTACTTC. V gene TRBV19 combines with J gene TRBJ2-5; 9 nucleotides line up with TRBD2. J was trimmed by 5 bases and V by 5 bases; bases with no gene match: 9. The V gene's germline CDR1 is LNHDA and CDR2 SQIVND (reference sequence). This CDR3 spans 15 amino acids.

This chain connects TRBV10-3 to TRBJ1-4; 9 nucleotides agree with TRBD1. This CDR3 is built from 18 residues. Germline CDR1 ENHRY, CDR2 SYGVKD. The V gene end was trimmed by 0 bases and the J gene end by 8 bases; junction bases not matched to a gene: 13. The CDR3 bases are TGTGCCATCAGTGAGTCGACCGGGACAGGGAGTGTGAGGGAAAAACTGTTTTTT. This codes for CAISESTGTGSVREKLFF.

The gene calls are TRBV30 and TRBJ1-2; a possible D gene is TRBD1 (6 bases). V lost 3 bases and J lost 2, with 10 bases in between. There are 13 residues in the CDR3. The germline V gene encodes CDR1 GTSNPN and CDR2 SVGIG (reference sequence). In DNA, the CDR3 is TGTGCCTGGAGGGCCGGGACAAACTATGGCTACACCTTC. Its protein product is CAWRAGTNYGYTF. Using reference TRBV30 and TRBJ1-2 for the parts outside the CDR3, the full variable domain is SQTIHQWPATLVQPVGSPLSLECTVEGTSNPNLYWYRQAAGRGLQLLFYSVGIGQISSEVPQNLSASRPQDRQFILSSKKLLLSDSGFYLCAWRAGTNYGYTFGSGTRLTVV.

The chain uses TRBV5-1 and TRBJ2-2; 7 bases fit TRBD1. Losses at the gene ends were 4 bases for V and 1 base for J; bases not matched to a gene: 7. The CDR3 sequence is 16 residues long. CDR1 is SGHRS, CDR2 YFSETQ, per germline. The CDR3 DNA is TGCGCCAGCAGCCGGCAGGGGGAGCTGAACACCGGGGAGCTGTTTTTT. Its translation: CASSRQGELNTGELFF.

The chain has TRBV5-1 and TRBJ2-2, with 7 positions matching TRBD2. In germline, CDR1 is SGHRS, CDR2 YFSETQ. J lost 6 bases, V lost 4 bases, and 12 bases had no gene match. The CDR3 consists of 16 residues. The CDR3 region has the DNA TGCGCCAGCAGCCCAGACACCTCGGGGGGTTCCGGGGAGCTGTTTTTT. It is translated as CASSPDTSGGSGELFF.

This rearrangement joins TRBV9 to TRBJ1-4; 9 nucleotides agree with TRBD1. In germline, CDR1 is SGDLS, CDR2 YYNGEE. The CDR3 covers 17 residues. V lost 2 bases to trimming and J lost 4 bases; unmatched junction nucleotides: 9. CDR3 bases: TGTGCCAGCAGCGTCAACAGAGGGACAGGGAATAATGAAAAACTGTTTTTT. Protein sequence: CASSVNRGTGNNEKLFF.

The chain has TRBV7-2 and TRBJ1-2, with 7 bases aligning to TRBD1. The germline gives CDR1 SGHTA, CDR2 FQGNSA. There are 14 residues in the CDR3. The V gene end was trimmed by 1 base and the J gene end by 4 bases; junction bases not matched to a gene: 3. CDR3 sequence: CASSLDRGTYGYTF. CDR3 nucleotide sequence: TGTGCCAGCAGCTTAGACAGGGGAACCTATGGCTACACCTTC.

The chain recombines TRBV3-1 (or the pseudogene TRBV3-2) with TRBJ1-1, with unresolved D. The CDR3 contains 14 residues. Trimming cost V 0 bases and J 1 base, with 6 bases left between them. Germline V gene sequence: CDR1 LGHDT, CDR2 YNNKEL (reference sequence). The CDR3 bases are TGTGCCAGCAGCCAAGATCCCAAGAACACTGAAGCTTTCTTT. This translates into CASSQDPKNTEAFF.

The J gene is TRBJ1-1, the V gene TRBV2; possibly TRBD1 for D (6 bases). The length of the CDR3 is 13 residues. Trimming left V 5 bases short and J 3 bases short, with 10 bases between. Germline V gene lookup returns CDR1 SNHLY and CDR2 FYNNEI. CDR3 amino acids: CASSSGQHTEAFF. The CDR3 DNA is TGTGCCAGCAGTTCCGGACAGCACACTGAAGCTTTCTTT. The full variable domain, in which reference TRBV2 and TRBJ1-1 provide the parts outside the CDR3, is EPEVTQTPSHQVTQMGQEVILRCVPISNHLYFYWYRQILGQKVEFLVSFYNNEISEKSEIFDDQFSVERPDGSNFTLKIRSTKLEDSAMYFCASSSGQHTEAFFGQGTRLTVV.

In DNA, the CDR3 is TGTGCCATCTCTGGCGGGAGGGAGAATGAGCAGTTCTTC. Its protein is CAISGGRENEQFF. The rearrangement joins TRBV10-3 to TRBJ2-1, with TRBD2 identical over 9 bases. After removal of 8 bases from V and 7 bases from J, the junction contained 6 bases not matched to a gene. Per germline, CDR1 ENHRY and CDR2 SYGVKD. This CDR3 has 13 amino acids.

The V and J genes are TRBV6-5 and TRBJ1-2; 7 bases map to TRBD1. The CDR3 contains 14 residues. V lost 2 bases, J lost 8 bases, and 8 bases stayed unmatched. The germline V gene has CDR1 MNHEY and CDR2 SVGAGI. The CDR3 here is CASSYRQGIYGYTF. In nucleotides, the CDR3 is TGTGCCAGCAGTTACAGACAGGGCATTTACGGCTACACCTTC.

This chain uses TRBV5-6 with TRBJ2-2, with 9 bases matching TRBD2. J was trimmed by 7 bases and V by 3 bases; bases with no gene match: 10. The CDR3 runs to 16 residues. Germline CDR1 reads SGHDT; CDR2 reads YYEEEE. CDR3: CASSSLAGAFIGELFF. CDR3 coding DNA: TGTGCCAGCAGCTCATTAGCGGGAGCCTTTATCGGGGAGCTGTTTTTT. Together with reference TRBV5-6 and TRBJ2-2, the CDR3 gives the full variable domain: DAGVTQSPTHLIKTRGQQVTLRCSPKSGHDTVSWYQQALGQGPQFIFQYYEEEERQRGNFPDRFSGHQFPNYSSELNVNALLLGDSALYLCASSSLAGAFIGELFFGEGSRLTVL.

The CDR3 region has the DNA TGTGCCAGCTCGGTGACGAGGGACACCGGGGAGCTGTTTTTT. As protein: CASSVTRDTGELFF. The chain employs TRBV18 and TRBJ2-2; a possible D gene is TRBD2 (5 bases). CDR3 size: 14 residues. V lost 6 bases to trimming and J lost 3 bases, with 11 bases between them. Germline values: CDR1 KGHSH, CDR2 LQKENI. Based on the CDR3 plus reference TRBV18 and TRBJ2-2, the full variable domain is NAGVMQNPRHLVRRRGQEARLRCSPMKGHSHVYWYRQLPEEGLKFMVYLQKENIIDESGMPKERFSAEFPKEGPSILRIQQVVRGDSAAYFCASSVTRDTGELFFGEGSRLTVL.

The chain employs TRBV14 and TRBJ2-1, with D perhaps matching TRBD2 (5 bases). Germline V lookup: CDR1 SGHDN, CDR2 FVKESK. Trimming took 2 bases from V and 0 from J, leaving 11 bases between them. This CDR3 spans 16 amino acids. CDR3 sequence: CASSQYLGSSYNEQFF. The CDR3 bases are TGTGCCAGCAGCCAATATTTGGGGAGCTCCTACAATGAGCAGTTCTTC.

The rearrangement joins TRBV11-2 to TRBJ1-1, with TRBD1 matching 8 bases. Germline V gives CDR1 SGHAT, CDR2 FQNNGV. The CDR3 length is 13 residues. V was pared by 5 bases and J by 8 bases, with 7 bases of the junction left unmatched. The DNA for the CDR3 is TGTGCCAGCAGCCATACTGACAGGGGAGAAGCTTTCTTT. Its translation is CASSHTDRGEAFF.

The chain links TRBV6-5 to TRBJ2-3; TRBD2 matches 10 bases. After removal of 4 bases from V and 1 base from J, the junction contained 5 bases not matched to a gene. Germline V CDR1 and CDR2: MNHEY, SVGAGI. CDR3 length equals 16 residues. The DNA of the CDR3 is TGTGCCAGCAGTTGGCGTACTAGCGGGGGCACAGATACGCAGTATTTT. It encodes CASSWRTSGGTDTQYF.

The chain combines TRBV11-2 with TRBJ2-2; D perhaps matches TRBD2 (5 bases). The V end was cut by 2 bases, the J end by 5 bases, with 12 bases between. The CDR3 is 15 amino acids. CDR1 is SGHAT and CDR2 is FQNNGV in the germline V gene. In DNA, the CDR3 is TGTGCCAGCAGCTTACATGGGGAGCGAACCGGGGAGCTGTTTTTT. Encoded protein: CASSLHGERTGELFF.

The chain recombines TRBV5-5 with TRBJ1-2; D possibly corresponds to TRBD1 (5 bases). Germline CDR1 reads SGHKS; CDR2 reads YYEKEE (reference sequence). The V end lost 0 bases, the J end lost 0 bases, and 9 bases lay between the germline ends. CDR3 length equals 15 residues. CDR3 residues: CASSLVQEANYGYTF. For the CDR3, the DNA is TGTGCCAGCAGCTTGGTACAGGAAGCTAACTATGGCTACACCTTC.

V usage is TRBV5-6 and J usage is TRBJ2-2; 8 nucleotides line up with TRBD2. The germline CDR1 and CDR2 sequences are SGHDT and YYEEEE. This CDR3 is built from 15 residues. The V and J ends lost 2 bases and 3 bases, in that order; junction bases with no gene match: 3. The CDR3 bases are TGTGCCAGCAGCTTTACTAGCGGCTACACCGGGGAGCTGTTTTTT. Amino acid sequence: CASSFTSGYTGELFF.

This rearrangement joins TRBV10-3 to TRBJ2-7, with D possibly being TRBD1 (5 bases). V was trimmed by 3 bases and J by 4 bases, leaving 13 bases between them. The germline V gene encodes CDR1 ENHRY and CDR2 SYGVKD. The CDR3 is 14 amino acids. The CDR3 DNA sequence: TGTGCCATCAGTGAAGGCAGGGCATGGTACGAGCAGTACTTC. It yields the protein CAISEGRAWYEQYF.

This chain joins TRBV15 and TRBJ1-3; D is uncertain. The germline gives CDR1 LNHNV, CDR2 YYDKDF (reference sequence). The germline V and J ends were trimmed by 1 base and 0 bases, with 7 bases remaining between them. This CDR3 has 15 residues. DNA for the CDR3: TGTGCCACCAGCAGAGTGGCTGGCTCTGGAAACACCATATATTTT. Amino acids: CATSRVAGSGNTIYF.

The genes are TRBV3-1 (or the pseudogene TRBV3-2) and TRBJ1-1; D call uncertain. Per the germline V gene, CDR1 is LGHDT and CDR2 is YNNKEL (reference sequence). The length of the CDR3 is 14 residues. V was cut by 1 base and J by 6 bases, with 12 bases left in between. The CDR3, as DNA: TGTGCCAGCAGCCAAGTTGTGACGAGCGCTGAAGCTTTCTTT. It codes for CASSQVVTSAEAFF.

CDR3 DNA: TGTGCCAGCAGCTTAACACCGACAGGAAGGGGCTACACCTTC. It encodes CASSLTPTGRGYTF. The rearrangement joins TRBV7-3 to TRBJ1-2; tentative D call: TRBD1 (6 bases). Trimming took off 0 bases at V and 8 bases at J, with 13 bases between the two ends. The CDR3 loop spans 14 amino acids. Germline CDR1 SGHTA, CDR2 FQGTGA.